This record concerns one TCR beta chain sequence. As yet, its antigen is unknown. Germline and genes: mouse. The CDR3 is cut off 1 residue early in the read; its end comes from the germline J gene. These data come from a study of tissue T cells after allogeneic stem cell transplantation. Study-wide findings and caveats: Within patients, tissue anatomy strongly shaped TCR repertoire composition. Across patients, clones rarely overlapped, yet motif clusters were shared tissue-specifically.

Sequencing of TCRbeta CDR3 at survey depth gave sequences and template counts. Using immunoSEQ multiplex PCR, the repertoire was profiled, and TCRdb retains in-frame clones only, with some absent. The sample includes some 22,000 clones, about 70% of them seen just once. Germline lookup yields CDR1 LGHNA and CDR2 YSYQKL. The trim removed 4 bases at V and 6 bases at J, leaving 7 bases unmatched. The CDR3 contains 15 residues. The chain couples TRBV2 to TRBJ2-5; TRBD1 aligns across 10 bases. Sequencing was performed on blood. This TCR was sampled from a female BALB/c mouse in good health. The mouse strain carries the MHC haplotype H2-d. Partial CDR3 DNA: TGTGCCAGCAGCCTCCGGGACAGGGGAAAGGACACCCAGTAC. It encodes CASSLRDRGKDTQY. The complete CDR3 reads CASSLRDRGKDTQYF.